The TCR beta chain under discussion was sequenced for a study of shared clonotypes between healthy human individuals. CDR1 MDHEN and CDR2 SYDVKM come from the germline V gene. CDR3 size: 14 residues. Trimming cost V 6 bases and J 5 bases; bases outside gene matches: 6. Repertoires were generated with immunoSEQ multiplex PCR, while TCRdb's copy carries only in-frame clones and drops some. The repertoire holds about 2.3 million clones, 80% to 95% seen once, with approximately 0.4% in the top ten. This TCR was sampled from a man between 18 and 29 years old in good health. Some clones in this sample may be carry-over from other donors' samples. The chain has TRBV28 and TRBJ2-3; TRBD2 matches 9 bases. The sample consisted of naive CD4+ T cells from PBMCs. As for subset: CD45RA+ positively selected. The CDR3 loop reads CASRWVAGEDTQYF. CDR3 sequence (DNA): TGTGCCAGCAGGTGGGTAGCGGGAGAAGATACGCAGTATTTT.